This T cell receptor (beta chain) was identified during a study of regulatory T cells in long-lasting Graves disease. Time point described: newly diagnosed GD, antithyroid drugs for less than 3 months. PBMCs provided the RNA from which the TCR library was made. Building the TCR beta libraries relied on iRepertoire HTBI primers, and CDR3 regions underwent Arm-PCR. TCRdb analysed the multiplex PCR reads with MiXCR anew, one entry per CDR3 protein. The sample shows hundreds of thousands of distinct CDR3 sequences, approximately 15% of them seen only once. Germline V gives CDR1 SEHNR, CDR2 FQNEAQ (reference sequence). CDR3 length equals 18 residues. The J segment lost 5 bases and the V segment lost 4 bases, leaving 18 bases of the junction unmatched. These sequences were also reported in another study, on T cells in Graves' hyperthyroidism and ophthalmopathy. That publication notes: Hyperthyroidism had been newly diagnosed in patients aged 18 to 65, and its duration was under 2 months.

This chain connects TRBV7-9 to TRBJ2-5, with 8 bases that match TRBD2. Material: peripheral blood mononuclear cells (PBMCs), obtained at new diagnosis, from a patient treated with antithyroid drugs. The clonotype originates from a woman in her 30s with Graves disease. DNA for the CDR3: TGTGCCAGCAGCTCAATCGCTAACGGGAGGGATCCAGGGGAGACCCAGTACTTC. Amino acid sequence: CASSSIANGRDPGETQYF.